This TCR beta chain was sequenced for a study of OX40 agonist ivuxolimab in advanced cancers. The CDR3 length is 13 residues. The germline V gene encodes CDR1 SGHDT and CDR2 YYEEEE. V shed 1 base and J shed 3 bases, with 8 bases lying between them. Some clones are missing from TCRdb's copy, which holds only in-frame ones; the method was immunoSEQ multiplex PCR. The sample shows tens of thousands of clones, under 95% of them seen only once. The rearrangement uses TRBV5-6 and TRBJ2-7; D is undetermined. Source: CD4+ or CD8+ T cells sorted from blood, taken in a trial of the OX40 agonist ivuxolimab. This receptor was identified in an adult with an advanced solid tumor such as melanoma, head and neck, liver or kidney cancer. CDR3 protein: CASSLSGVYEQYF. CDR3 nucleotide sequence: TGTGCCAGCAGCTTGAGTGGCGTCTACGAGCAGTACTTC.